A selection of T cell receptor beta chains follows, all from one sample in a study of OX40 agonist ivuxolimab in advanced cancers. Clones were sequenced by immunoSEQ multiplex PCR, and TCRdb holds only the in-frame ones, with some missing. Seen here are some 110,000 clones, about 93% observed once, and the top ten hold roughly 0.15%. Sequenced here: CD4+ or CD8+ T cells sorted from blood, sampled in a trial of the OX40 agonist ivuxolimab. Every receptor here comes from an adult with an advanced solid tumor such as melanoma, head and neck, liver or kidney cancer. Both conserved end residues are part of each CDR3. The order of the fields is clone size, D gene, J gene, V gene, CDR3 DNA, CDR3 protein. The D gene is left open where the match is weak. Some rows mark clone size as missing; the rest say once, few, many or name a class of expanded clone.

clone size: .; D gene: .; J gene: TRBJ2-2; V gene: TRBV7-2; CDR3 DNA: TGTGCCAGCAGCTTAGTGCTAGCGACCGGGGAGCTGTTTTTT; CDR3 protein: CASSLVLATGELFF
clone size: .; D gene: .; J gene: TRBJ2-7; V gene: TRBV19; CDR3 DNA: TGTGCCAGTAGTGACCGGGACGTTCCCACCTACGAGCAGTACTTC; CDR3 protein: CASSDRDVPTYEQYF
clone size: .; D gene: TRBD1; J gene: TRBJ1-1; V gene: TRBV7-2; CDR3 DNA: TGTGCCAGCAGCTTAAGCCGGGACAGGGTGAACACTGAAGCTTTCTTT; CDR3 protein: CASSLSRDRVNTEAFF
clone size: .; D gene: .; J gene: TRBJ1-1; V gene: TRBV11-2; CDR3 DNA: TGTGCCAGCAGCTCGTCCCGTATATCGGGCCATAACACTGAAGCTTTCTTT; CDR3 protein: CASSSSRISGHNTEAFF
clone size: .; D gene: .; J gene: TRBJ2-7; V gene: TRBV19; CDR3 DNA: TGTGCCAGTACAGCTTGGAGGGGCGGCTCCTACGAGCAGTACTTC; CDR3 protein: CASTAWRGGSYEQYF
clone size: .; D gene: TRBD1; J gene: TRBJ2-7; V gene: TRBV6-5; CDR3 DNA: TGTGCCAGCAGGTCGGACAGGGCCTCCTACGAGCAGTACTTC; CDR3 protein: CASRSDRASYEQYF
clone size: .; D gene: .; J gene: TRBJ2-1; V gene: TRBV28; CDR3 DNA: TGTGCCAGCAGTCGGGGAGGGGGCTCCTACAATGAGCAGTTCTTC; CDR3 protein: CASSRGGGSYNEQFF
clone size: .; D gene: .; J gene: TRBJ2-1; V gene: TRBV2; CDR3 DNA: TGTGCCAGCAGGCCCCTAGGTGGGGCCTCCTACAATGAGCAGTTCTTC; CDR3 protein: CASRPLGGASYNEQFF
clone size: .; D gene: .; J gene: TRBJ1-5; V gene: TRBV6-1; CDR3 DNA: TGTGCCAGCAGTACCAGAGATCAGCCCCAGCATTTT; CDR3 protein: CASSTRDQPQHF
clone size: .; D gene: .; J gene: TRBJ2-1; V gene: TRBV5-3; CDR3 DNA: TGTGCCAGAAGCTTGTCTCTTACAGGGAGCTCCTACAATGAGCAGTTCTTC; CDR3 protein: CARSLSLTGSSYNEQFF
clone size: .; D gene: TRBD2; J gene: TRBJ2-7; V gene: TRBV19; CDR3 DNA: TGTGCCAGTAGTGCGAGCGGGAGGACCTACGAGCAGTACTTC; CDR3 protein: CASSASGRTYEQYF
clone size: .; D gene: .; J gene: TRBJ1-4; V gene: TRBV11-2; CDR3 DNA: TGTGCCAGCAGCTTAGGGTTCTCTGAAAAACTGTTTTTT; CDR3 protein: CASSLGFSEKLFF
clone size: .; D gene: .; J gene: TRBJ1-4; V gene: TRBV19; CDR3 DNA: TGTGCCAGTAGTAAAGGACAGATTGTTGCAACTAATGAAAAACTGTTTTTT; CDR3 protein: CASSKGQIVATNEKLFF
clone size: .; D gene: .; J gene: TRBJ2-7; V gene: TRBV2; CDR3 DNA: TGTGCCAGCAGTGAGGGGACATTCTACGAGCAGTACTTC; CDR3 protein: CASSEGTFYEQYF
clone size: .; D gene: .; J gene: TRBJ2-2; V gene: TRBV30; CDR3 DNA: TGTGCCTGGAGTGTACGGGGTGGTACCCTGAGCGGGGAGCTGTTTTTT; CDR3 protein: CAWSVRGGTLSGELFF
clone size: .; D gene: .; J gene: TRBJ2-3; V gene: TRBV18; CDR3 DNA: TGTGCCAGCTCACCCGGGGCAGGGGATACGCAGTATTTT; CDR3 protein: CASSPGAGDTQYF
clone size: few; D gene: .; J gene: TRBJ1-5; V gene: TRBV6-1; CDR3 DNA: TGTGCCAGCAGTGTACAGAAGGGTAGCAATCAGCCCCAGCATTTT; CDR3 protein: CASSVQKGSNQPQHF
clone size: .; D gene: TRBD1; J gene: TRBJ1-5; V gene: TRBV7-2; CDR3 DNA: TGTGCCAGCAGCGGCTCAGGGGGCGCCGGCAATCAGCCCCAGCATTTT; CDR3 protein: CASSGSGGAGNQPQHF
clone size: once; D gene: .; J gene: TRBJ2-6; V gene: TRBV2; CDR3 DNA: TGTGCCAGCAGTGACAGTGTTGGGGCCAACGTCCTGACTTTC; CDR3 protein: CASSDSVGANVLTF
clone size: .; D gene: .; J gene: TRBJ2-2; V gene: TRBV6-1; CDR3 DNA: TGTGCCAGCAGAGGCGGACTTTACACCGGGGAGCTGTTTTTT; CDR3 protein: CASRGGLYTGELFF
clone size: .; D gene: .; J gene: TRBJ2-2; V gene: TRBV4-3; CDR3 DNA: TGCGCCAGCAGCCAAGTCACAGGGTCGGACACCGGGGAGCTGTTTTTT; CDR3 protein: CASSQVTGSDTGELFF
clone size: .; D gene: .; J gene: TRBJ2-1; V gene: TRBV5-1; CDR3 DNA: TGCGCCAGCAGCTTGGGAATGGGCTCCTACAATGAGCAGTTCTTC; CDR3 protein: CASSLGMGSYNEQFF
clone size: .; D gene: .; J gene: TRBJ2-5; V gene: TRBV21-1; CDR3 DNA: TGTGCCAGCAGCGCCCGCTTAGGGTACGGAACCCCGCCTCCACAAGAGACCCAGTACTTC; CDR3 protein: CASSARLGYGTPPPQETQYF
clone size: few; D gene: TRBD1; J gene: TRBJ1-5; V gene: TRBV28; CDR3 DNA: TGTGCCAGCAGGCCAGGGGGCCTAGCTCAGCCCCAGCATTTT; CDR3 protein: CASRPGGLAQPQHF
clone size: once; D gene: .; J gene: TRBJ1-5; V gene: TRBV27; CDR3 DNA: TGTGCCAGCGGGCGGGGACGCAATCAGCCCCAGCATTTT; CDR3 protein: CASGRGRNQPQHF
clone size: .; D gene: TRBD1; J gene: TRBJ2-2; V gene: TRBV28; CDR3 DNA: TGTGCCAGCAGTCGGACAGGGAGGAGGCTTGAGCTGTTTTTT; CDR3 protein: CASSRTGRRLELFF
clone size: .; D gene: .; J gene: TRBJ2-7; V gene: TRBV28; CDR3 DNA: TGTGCCAGCAGTTTTATCTCGCCGGACACTTTAGATCGCTTC; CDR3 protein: CASSFISPDTLDRF
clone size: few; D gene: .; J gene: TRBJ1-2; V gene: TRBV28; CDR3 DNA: TGTGCCAGCACCCTGGGCGGGGGGACCAACTATGGCTACACCTTC; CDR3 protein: CASTLGGGTNYGYTF
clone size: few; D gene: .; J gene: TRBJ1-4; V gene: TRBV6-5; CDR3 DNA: TGTGCCAGCAGTATAAGCGGGACGACTAATGAAAAACTGTTTTTT; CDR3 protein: CASSISGTTNEKLFF
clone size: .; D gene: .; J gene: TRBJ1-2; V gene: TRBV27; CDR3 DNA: TGTGCCAGCAGTTTCGCGAGGGGAGCTAACTATGGCTACACCTTC; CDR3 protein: CASSFARGANYGYTF
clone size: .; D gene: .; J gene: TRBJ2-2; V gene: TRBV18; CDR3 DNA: TGTGCCAGCTCCGGAGTGGTGGCCGGGGAGCTGTTTTTT; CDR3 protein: CASSGVVAGELFF
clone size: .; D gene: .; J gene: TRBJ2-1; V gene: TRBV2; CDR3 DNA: TGTGCCAGCAGTGAAGTGCCCCTTGCGAGCACCAACTACAATGAGCAGTTCTTC; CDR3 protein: CASSEVPLASTNYNEQFF
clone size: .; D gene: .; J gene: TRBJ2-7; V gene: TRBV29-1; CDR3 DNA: TGCAGCGTTGATAGAGGAGGGAACGGGCAGTACTTC; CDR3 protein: CSVDRGGNGQYF
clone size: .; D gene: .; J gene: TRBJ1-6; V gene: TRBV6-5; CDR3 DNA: TGTGCCTCTTCCCCGGGACTTTTATCACCCCTCCACTTT; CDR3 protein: CASSPGLLSPLHF
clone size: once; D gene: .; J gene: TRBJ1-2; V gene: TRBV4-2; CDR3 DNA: TGTGCCAGCAGCCAAGATACGAGGGGACATGGCTGGACGGGCTACACCTTC; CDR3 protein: CASSQDTRGHGWTGYTF
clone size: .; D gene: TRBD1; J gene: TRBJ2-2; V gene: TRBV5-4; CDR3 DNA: TGTGCCAGCAGCACAGGGGGAATCGGGGAGCTGTTTTTT; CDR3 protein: CASSTGGIGELFF
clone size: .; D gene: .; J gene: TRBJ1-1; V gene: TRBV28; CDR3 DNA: TGTGCCAGCAGTTCCCGGGGGGATAAGAACACTGAAGCTTTCTTT; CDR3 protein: CASSSRGDKNTEAFF
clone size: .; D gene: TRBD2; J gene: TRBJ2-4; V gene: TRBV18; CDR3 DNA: TGTGCCAGCTCACCACTCCCCAGCGGGGAGGCCAAAAACATTCAGTACTTC; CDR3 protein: CASSPLPSGEAKNIQYF
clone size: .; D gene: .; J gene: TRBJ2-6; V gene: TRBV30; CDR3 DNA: TGTGCCTGGAGGGTCGGGACGCCCTACTCTGGGGCCAACGTCCTGACTTTC; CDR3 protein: CAWRVGTPYSGANVLTF